Listed below are T cell receptor beta chains from one sample, sequenced in a study of blood T cell repertoires in COVID-19. Profiled with immunoSEQ multiplex PCR; TCRdb holds only in-frame clones, not every one. The table lists approximately 100,000 clones, about 89% of them singletons. The sequenced sample consisted of peripheral blood. Every receptor here comes from a woman aged 60 to 75 with acute or convalescent COVID-19. The CDR3 runs from the conserved cysteine through the conserved F or W. A D gene is named only where the DNA matches it firmly. Clone sizes are given selectively: once, few, many, or a class where the clone is expanded.

cdr3_nt: TGTGCCAGTAGTATAGGGAGCGGGAGGGCCGCTGAGCAGTTCTTC; cdr3_aa: CASSIGSGRAAEQFF; v_call: TRBV19; cdr3_length: 15; d_call: TRBD2; j_call: TRBJ2-1; clone_size: NA
cdr3_nt: TGTGCCAGCAGTTGGGGGGAGACTCAGCCCCAGCATTTT; cdr3_aa: CASSWGETQPQHF; v_call: TRBV6-2/TRBV6-3; cdr3_length: 13; d_call: NA; j_call: TRBJ1-5; clone_size: NA
cdr3_nt: TGTGCCAGCAGTGACACCTTCTCTCCGGGACAGGGGGGTAGGAATGAGCAGTTCTTC; cdr3_aa: CASSDTFSPGQGGRNEQFF; v_call: TRBV6-4; cdr3_length: 19; d_call: TRBD1; j_call: TRBJ2-1; clone_size: once
cdr3_nt: TGCAGTGCTAGTGATCCCGCAACTAATGAAAAACTGTTTTTT; cdr3_aa: CSASDPATNEKLFF; v_call: TRBV20-1; cdr3_length: 14; d_call: NA; j_call: TRBJ1-4; clone_size: NA
cdr3_nt: TGTGCCAGCAGCTTAGCGCGCAACCTGAACACCGGGGAGCTGTTTTTT; cdr3_aa: CASSLARNLNTGELFF; v_call: TRBV7-9; cdr3_length: 16; d_call: NA; j_call: TRBJ2-2; clone_size: NA
cdr3_nt: TGTGCCAGCAGCTCGACAGGGGCTGGGGCCAACGTCCTGACTTTC; cdr3_aa: CASSSTGAGANVLTF; v_call: TRBV7-6; cdr3_length: 15; d_call: TRBD1; j_call: TRBJ2-6; clone_size: once
cdr3_nt: TGTGCCACCAGCAGAGATATCCGGACAGGGGACGGCTACACCTTC; cdr3_aa: CATSRDIRTGDGYTF; v_call: TRBV15; cdr3_length: 15; d_call: TRBD1; j_call: TRBJ1-2; clone_size: once
cdr3_nt: TGTGCCAGCAGTTGGACAGGGGGAGGTCAGCCCCAGCATTTT; cdr3_aa: CASSWTGGGQPQHF; v_call: TRBV6-5; cdr3_length: 14; d_call: TRBD1; j_call: TRBJ1-5; clone_size: NA
cdr3_nt: TGTGCCAGCAGTTCCCTCCGGGACAGGGGATTGTTTTTT; cdr3_aa: CASSSLRDRGLFF; v_call: TRBV6-6; cdr3_length: 13; d_call: TRBD1; j_call: TRBJ1-4; clone_size: NA
cdr3_nt: TGCAGTGCTAGTAATCCGTCTCTGAACACCGGGGAGCTGTTTTTT; cdr3_aa: CSASNPSLNTGELFF; v_call: TRBV20-1; cdr3_length: 15; d_call: NA; j_call: TRBJ2-2; clone_size: once
cdr3_nt: TGTGCCAGCAGCTTGGGCGACAGGAATAGTTATGGCTACACCTTC; cdr3_aa: CASSLGDRNSYGYTF; v_call: TRBV7-9; cdr3_length: 15; d_call: NA; j_call: TRBJ1-2; clone_size: few
cdr3_nt: TGTGCCAGACTAGCCCCTGGGAATGAGCAGTTCTTC; cdr3_aa: CARLAPGNEQFF; v_call: TRBV28; cdr3_length: 12; d_call: NA; j_call: TRBJ2-1; clone_size: NA
cdr3_nt: TGTGCCAGCAATCCAGGGGGCGGTGGCTACACCTTC; cdr3_aa: CASNPGGGGYTF; v_call: TRBV12-3/TRBV12-4; cdr3_length: 12; d_call: TRBD1; j_call: TRBJ1-2; clone_size: NA
cdr3_nt: TGTGCCAGCAGTGAAACCCACCGGACAGGGCGTTATGGCTACACCTTC; cdr3_aa: CASSETHRTGRYGYTF; v_call: TRBV6-1; cdr3_length: 16; d_call: TRBD1; j_call: TRBJ1-2; clone_size: NA
cdr3_nt: TGTGCCAGTACCCATCGGTGGAGTGATCAGCCCCAGCATTTT; cdr3_aa: CASTHRWSDQPQHF; v_call: TRBV19; cdr3_length: 14; d_call: NA; j_call: TRBJ1-5; clone_size: NA
cdr3_nt: TGCGCCAGCAGCTTGATCCCCCATGGAGCGGGCTCCGACCGGAGGAAGGTCACCGGGGAGCTGTTTTTT; cdr3_aa: CASSLIPHGAGSDRRKVTGELFF; v_call: TRBV5-1; cdr3_length: 23; d_call: NA; j_call: TRBJ2-2; clone_size: once
cdr3_nt: TGTGCCACCACGAGGGAGGGATCGTCCTATGGCTACACCTTC; cdr3_aa: CATTREGSSYGYTF; v_call: TRBV6-6; cdr3_length: 14; d_call: NA; j_call: TRBJ1-2; clone_size: once
cdr3_nt: TGTGCCAGTAGAAAGGCGGACAGGGCCACCTCTAACACTGAAGCTTTCTTT; cdr3_aa: CASRKADRATSNTEAFF; v_call: TRBV19; cdr3_length: 17; d_call: TRBD1; j_call: TRBJ1-1; clone_size: NA
cdr3_nt: TGTGCCAGCAGTGAAGGACAGCATAGCAATCAGCCCCAGCATTTT; cdr3_aa: CASSEGQHSNQPQHF; v_call: TRBV6-1; cdr3_length: 15; d_call: NA; j_call: TRBJ1-5; clone_size: NA
cdr3_nt: TGTGCCAGCAGCTTATACAATACCTACAATGAGCAGTTCTTC; cdr3_aa: CASSLYNTYNEQFF; v_call: TRBV7-2; cdr3_length: 14; d_call: NA; j_call: TRBJ2-1; clone_size: NA
cdr3_nt: TGTGCCAGCAGCCAACGCACCTACAGGGGGCATGGCTACACCTTC; cdr3_aa: CASSQRTYRGHGYTF; v_call: TRBV5-6; cdr3_length: 15; d_call: TRBD1; j_call: TRBJ1-2; clone_size: NA
cdr3_nt: TGTGCCAGCAGCCCTGGACTCCACACCGGGGAGCTGTTTTTT; cdr3_aa: CASSPGLHTGELFF; v_call: TRBV7-3; cdr3_length: 14; d_call: NA; j_call: TRBJ2-2; clone_size: NA
cdr3_nt: TGTGCCAGCAGCTTATCGGGTGGGCAGGGTGCTCGCACGCAGTATTTT; cdr3_aa: CASSLSGGQGARTQYF; v_call: TRBV11-3; cdr3_length: 16; d_call: NA; j_call: TRBJ2-3; clone_size: once
cdr3_nt: TGCAGCGGATGGGGTAGCGGGAGGGCTAGCACAGATACGCAGTATTTT; cdr3_aa: CSGWGSGRASTDTQYF; v_call: TRBV29-1; cdr3_length: 16; d_call: TRBD2; j_call: TRBJ2-3; clone_size: NA
cdr3_nt: TGTGCCAGCAGCGCCCAAGCAGGGGGCGGGGGACAGGGGTACAATGAGCAGTTCTTC; cdr3_aa: CASSAQAGGGGQGYNEQFF; v_call: TRBV9; cdr3_length: 19; d_call: TRBD1; j_call: TRBJ2-1; clone_size: NA
cdr3_nt: TGTGCCAGCTCACATCCGGACTTCCCATGGCAGTACTTC; cdr3_aa: CASSHPDFPWQYF; v_call: TRBV18; cdr3_length: 13; d_call: NA; j_call: TRBJ2-7; clone_size: NA
cdr3_nt: TGTGCCAGCAGCTTGCAGCGGGAGCCTTTAGGGGAGCAGTTCTTC; cdr3_aa: CASSLQREPLGEQFF; v_call: TRBV11-2; cdr3_length: 15; d_call: TRBD2; j_call: TRBJ2-1; clone_size: NA
cdr3_nt: TGTGCCAGCAGTACCGACAGTTACAATCAGCCCCAGCATTTT; cdr3_aa: CASSTDSYNQPQHF; v_call: TRBV7-2; cdr3_length: 14; d_call: NA; j_call: TRBJ1-5; clone_size: NA
cdr3_nt: TGTGCCATCAGTACAGGTTCTGGAAACACCATATATTTT; cdr3_aa: CAISTGSGNTIYF; v_call: TRBV10-3; cdr3_length: 13; d_call: NA; j_call: TRBJ1-3; clone_size: NA
cdr3_nt: TGCAGTGGGGGACTTAACAATGAGCAGTTCTTC; cdr3_aa: CSGGLNNEQFF; v_call: TRBV20-1; cdr3_length: 11; d_call: NA; j_call: TRBJ2-1; clone_size: NA
cdr3_nt: TGTGCCAGCAGCTCCCGCCGGCAGGGTGGTGACATTCAGTACTTC; cdr3_aa: CASSSRRQGGDIQYF; v_call: TRBV7-2; cdr3_length: 15; d_call: NA; j_call: TRBJ2-4; clone_size: NA
cdr3_nt: TGTGCCAGCAGCTTGGGCGCCACAGGGTCCCACTACTCTGGCTACACCTTC; cdr3_aa: CASSLGATGSHYSGYTF; v_call: TRBV11-2; cdr3_length: 17; d_call: NA; j_call: TRBJ1-2; clone_size: NA
cdr3_nt: TGTGCCAGCAGGTATGGGACTAGCATTGACGATGAGCAGTTCTTC; cdr3_aa: CASRYGTSIDDEQFF; v_call: TRBV6-6; cdr3_length: 15; d_call: TRBD2; j_call: TRBJ2-1; clone_size: NA
cdr3_nt: TGTGCCAGCAGGCCGGGCACTGAAGCTTTCTTT; cdr3_aa: CASRPGTEAFF; v_call: TRBV12-3/TRBV12-4; cdr3_length: 11; d_call: NA; j_call: TRBJ1-1; clone_size: NA
cdr3_nt: TGTGCCAGCAGCGTGGGACTAGCGGGAGGAGGGGAGACCCAGTACTTC; cdr3_aa: CASSVGLAGGGETQYF; v_call: TRBV9; cdr3_length: 16; d_call: TRBD2; j_call: TRBJ2-5; clone_size: NA
cdr3_nt: TGTGCCAGCAGTTTGCTAGCGGGGGTCACCGGGGAGCTGTTTTTT; cdr3_aa: CASSLLAGVTGELFF; v_call: TRBV27; cdr3_length: 15; d_call: TRBD2; j_call: TRBJ2-2; clone_size: NA
cdr3_nt: TGTGCCAGCAGCGTAGATGGGCCCCAGGGCTACACCTTC; cdr3_aa: CASSVDGPQGYTF; v_call: TRBV9; cdr3_length: 13; d_call: NA; j_call: TRBJ1-2; clone_size: NA
cdr3_nt: TGTGCCAGTAAGGCCCCGAGGATGAGGGGGCCTGGAAACACCATATATTTT; cdr3_aa: CASKAPRMRGPGNTIYF; v_call: TRBV19; cdr3_length: 17; d_call: TRBD1; j_call: TRBJ1-3; clone_size: NA
cdr3_nt: TGTGCCAGCGAAAGGGGCAGCTGGTCCAACTATGGCTACACCTTC; cdr3_aa: CASERGSWSNYGYTF; v_call: TRBV28; cdr3_length: 15; d_call: NA; j_call: TRBJ1-2; clone_size: NA
cdr3_nt: TGTGCCAGCAGTGAACGTTCCGGACACCTCTACGAGCAGTACTTC; cdr3_aa: CASSERSGHLYEQYF; v_call: TRBV25-1; cdr3_length: 15; d_call: NA; j_call: TRBJ2-7; clone_size: NA
cdr3_nt: TGTGCCAGCAGTGCCCCGGGGGTGAACACTGAAGCTTTCTTT; cdr3_aa: CASSAPGVNTEAFF; v_call: TRBV25-1; cdr3_length: 14; d_call: NA; j_call: TRBJ1-1; clone_size: NA
cdr3_nt: TGCGCCAGCAGCCAAGGGGCCGCGAACACCGGGGAGCTGTTTTTT; cdr3_aa: CASSQGAANTGELFF; v_call: TRBV5-1; cdr3_length: 15; d_call: NA; j_call: TRBJ2-2; clone_size: NA
cdr3_nt: TGTGCCAGCAGCTTAGCGACGGGGGGGGAAAAACTGTTTTTT; cdr3_aa: CASSLATGGEKLFF; v_call: TRBV11-2; cdr3_length: 14; d_call: NA; j_call: TRBJ1-4; clone_size: NA
cdr3_nt: TGTGCCAGCTTACAGGGGGCTATGCGTAATTCACCCCTCCACTTT; cdr3_aa: CASLQGAMRNSPLHF; v_call: TRBV6-6; cdr3_length: 15; d_call: TRBD1; j_call: TRBJ1-6; clone_size: NA
cdr3_nt: TGTGCCAGCAGTCCCAGACTCCGGCAGTTCTTC; cdr3_aa: CASSPRLRQFF; v_call: TRBV28; cdr3_length: 11; d_call: NA; j_call: TRBJ2-1; clone_size: once
cdr3_nt: TGTGCCAGCAGCCCGGACAGCCTATCGAACACTGAAGCTTTCTTT; cdr3_aa: CASSPDSLSNTEAFF; v_call: TRBV5-5; cdr3_length: 15; d_call: NA; j_call: TRBJ1-1; clone_size: NA
cdr3_nt: TGCGCCAGCAGCCAGGGAGGTACGGCTAGCGGGATCTACGAGCAGTACTTC; cdr3_aa: CASSQGGTASGIYEQYF; v_call: TRBV4-1; cdr3_length: 17; d_call: TRBD2; j_call: TRBJ2-7; clone_size: few
cdr3_nt: TGTGCCAGCAGTCCTTACTCTCAGGGGGCTGACTATGGCTACACCTTC; cdr3_aa: CASSPYSQGADYGYTF; v_call: TRBV2; cdr3_length: 16; d_call: TRBD1; j_call: TRBJ1-2; clone_size: NA
cdr3_nt: TGTGCCAGCAGTTTAACCGGGAACACTGAAGCTTTCTTT; cdr3_aa: CASSLTGNTEAFF; v_call: TRBV12-3/TRBV12-4; cdr3_length: 13; d_call: NA; j_call: TRBJ1-1; clone_size: NA
cdr3_nt: TGTGCCAGCAGCCAAGATGGCGGAGTTGGCTACACCTTC; cdr3_aa: CASSQDGGVGYTF; v_call: TRBV3-1/TRBV3-2; cdr3_length: 13; d_call: NA; j_call: TRBJ1-2; clone_size: NA
cdr3_nt: TGTGCCAGCAGCCTCGACAGGGCTGGGGCCAACGTCCTGACTTTC; cdr3_aa: CASSLDRAGANVLTF; v_call: TRBV7-3; cdr3_length: 15; d_call: TRBD1; j_call: TRBJ2-6; clone_size: NA
cdr3_nt: TGTGCCATCAGTGGGGGACAGGGGGCTATCTATGGCTACACCTTC; cdr3_aa: CAISGGQGAIYGYTF; v_call: TRBV10-3; cdr3_length: 15; d_call: TRBD1; j_call: TRBJ1-2; clone_size: NA